These 14 T cell receptor beta chains were all obtained from the same sample, sequenced in a study of CD8 T cells in ankylosing spondylitis. Study observations and caveats: What appeared characteristic of ankylosing spondylitis blood was a TCR beta motif of fewer than ten highly homologous variants.

TCRdb re-analysed the 5' RACE reads in MiXCR, keeping a single row per CDR3 protein. This sample has more than 400,000 distinct CDR3 sequences; about 5.7% occur once, and the top ten carry around 3.5%. These TCRs' antigens remain unknown. Sequenced input: blood, either unsorted or a sorted T cell fraction (not recorded which). The source is a male donor with ankylosing spondylitis.

This clonotype was observed a handful of times. The chain employs TRBV6-2 or TRBV6-3 and TRBJ2-7; D gene ambiguous. The CDR3 runs 14 residues. V dropped 6 bases and J dropped 3 bases, with 15 bases sitting between them. Germline CDR1 reads MNHEY; CDR2 reads SVGEGT. The CDR3 DNA sequence: TGTGCCAGCAGCCCACTTCTAGGGAACTACGAGCAGTACTTC. Protein: CASSPLLGNYEQYF.

This clonotype was counted many times. This chain connects TRBV24-1 to TRBJ2-1; TRBD2 aligns across 11 bases. The germline gives CDR1 KGHDR, CDR2 SFDVKD. J gave up 10 bases and V 6 bases, and 10 bases lay outside the gene matches. This CDR3 spans 15 amino acids. In nucleotides, the CDR3 is TGTGCCACCAGTCCTTTGACTAGCGGGATAGGAGAGCAGTTCTTC. It is translated as CATSPLTSGIGEQFF.

This chain uses TRBV18 with TRBJ1-1; D uncertain. Germline CDR1 is KGHSH and CDR2 is LQKENI. Trimming cost V 3 bases and J 5 bases, with 16 bases left between them. The CDR3 loop spans 15 amino acids. DNA of the CDR3: TGTGCCAGCTCACCTCTAAGCTCAGGAAGAACTGAAGCTTTCTTT. This encodes CASSPLSSGRTEAFF.

At least ten counts were recorded for this clonotype. This chain links TRBV7-2 with TRBJ2-5; TRBD1 is a possible D gene (6 bases). V lost 1 base and J 1 base, leaving 7 bases between the germline ends. The V gene's germline CDR1 is SGHTA and CDR2 FQGNSA. The CDR3 consists of 14 residues. The CDR3 here is CASSLDRVQETQYF. The DNA for the CDR3 is TGTGCCAGCAGCTTAGACAGGGTCCAAGAGACCCAGTACTTC.

This clonotype has a count of ten or more. The gene calls are TRBV7-2 and TRBJ2-3; TRBD1 matches at 7 bases. CDR3 length equals 15 residues. V was pared by 5 bases and J by 1 base, with 6 bases of the junction left unmatched. Looked up from germline, CDR1 is SGHTA and CDR2 is FQGNSA. CDR3 bases: TGTGCCAGCAGCAACAGGGGTGGTGGCACAGATACGCAGTATTTT. Amino acids: CASSNRGGGTDTQYF.

At least ten counts were recorded for this clonotype. The chain recombines TRBV5-4 with TRBJ2-1, with TRBD1 identical over 8 bases. This CDR3 contains 13 residues. The germline CDR1 and CDR2 sequences are SGHNT and YYREEE (reference sequence). J lost 5 bases, V lost 4 bases, and 2 bases had no gene match. CDR3 in DNA: TGTGCCAGCAGCAGGACAGGGAACAATGAGCAGTTCTTC. Encoded protein: CASSRTGNNEQFF.

This clonotype was counted ten times or more. The rearrangement joins TRBV5-1 to TRBJ1-2; TRBD1 might be the D (5 bases). This CDR3 has 16 residues. Trimming left V 2 bases short and J 7 bases short, with 21 bases between. The V gene's germline CDR1 is SGHRS and CDR2 YFSETQ. The CDR3 coding sequence is TGCGCCAGCAGCTTCAACGTAAAACAGGATCTACCTGGCTACACCTTC. Translated, it gives CASSFNVKQDLPGYTF.

This clonotype was recorded many times. The V and J genes are TRBV25-1 and TRBJ2-1; D remains unclear. CDR1 and CDR2 from the germline V gene are MGHDK and SYGVNS. The CDR3 spans 13 residues. The V and J ends lost 4 bases and 6 bases respectively, with 10 bases between them. CDR3 bases: TGTGCCAGCAGTGGGACCTACGGCAATGAGCAGTTCTTC. It codes for CASSGTYGNEQFF.

This clonotype was detected many times. The CDR3 here is CASSLGGRNTEAFF. DNA of the CDR3: TGTGCCAGCAGCTTAGGGGGCAGGAACACTGAAGCTTTCTTT. The chain combines TRBV7-3 with TRBJ1-1; the D gene is possibly TRBD1 (6 bases). Trimming shortened V by 2 bases and J by 1 base, and 8 bases separated the two germline ends. Per germline, CDR1 SGHTA and CDR2 FQGTGA. This CDR3 comprises 14 residues.

This clonotype was recorded at least ten times. The chain carries TRBV7-9 and TRBJ2-5, with 9 positions matching TRBD2. CDR1 is SEHNR, CDR2 FQNEAQ, per germline (reference sequence). With 6 bases clipped from V and 4 bases from J, the junction kept 12 bases outside the gene matches. This CDR3 is 16 amino acids long. Written as DNA, the CDR3 is TGTGCCAGCAGTCGACTAGCGGAAGGGTTAAGAGAGACCCAGTACTTC. Residues: CASSRLAEGLRETQYF.

This clonotype was counted at least ten times. The chain carries TRBV5-1 and TRBJ1-1; D uncertain. Germline V gives CDR1 SGHRS, CDR2 YFSETQ. Trimming took 7 bases from V and 0 from J, leaving 16 bases between them. This CDR3 comprises 15 residues. Here the CDR3 reads CASSEVDGLNTEAFF. In DNA form, the CDR3 reads TGCGCCAGCTCTGAGGTGGACGGCCTGAACACTGAAGCTTTCTTT.

CDR3: CASSLRLAYDTQYF. The CDR3 DNA follows: TGTGCCAGCAGCTTAAGACTAGCGTACGATACGCAGTATTTT. The V gene is TRBV7-9, the J gene TRBJ2-3; 8 bases agree with TRBD2. Trimming removed 2 bases from V and 6 bases from J; junction bases left unmatched: 4. The CDR3 is 14 amino acids. Germline V CDR1 and CDR2: SEHNR, FQNEAQ (reference sequence).

In its sample, this clonotype was seen a few times. The chain joins TRBV11-2 to TRBJ2-1; D assignment may be TRBD1 or TRBD2 (5 bases each). CDR3 size: 19 residues. V shed 3 bases and J shed 0 bases, with 21 bases lying between them. Germline-derived CDR1 and CDR2 are SGHAT and FQNNGV. CDR3 DNA sequence: TGTGCCAGCAGCTTGGGGCGTGGGGTGACTAAACGCTCCTACAATGAGCAGTTCTTC. Protein sequence: CASSLGRGVTKRSYNEQFF.

This clonotype was observed at least ten times. The chain combines TRBV5-1 with TRBJ1-1, with D possibly being TRBD1 (5 bases). The CDR3 is made up of 14 amino acids. V was cut by 2 bases and J by 1 base, with 9 bases left in between. Germline-derived CDR1 and CDR2 are SGHRS and YFSETQ. In nucleotides, the CDR3 is TGCGCCAGCAGCTTCTGGGGCTGGAACACTGAAGCTTTCTTT. The encoded protein is CASSFWGWNTEAFF.